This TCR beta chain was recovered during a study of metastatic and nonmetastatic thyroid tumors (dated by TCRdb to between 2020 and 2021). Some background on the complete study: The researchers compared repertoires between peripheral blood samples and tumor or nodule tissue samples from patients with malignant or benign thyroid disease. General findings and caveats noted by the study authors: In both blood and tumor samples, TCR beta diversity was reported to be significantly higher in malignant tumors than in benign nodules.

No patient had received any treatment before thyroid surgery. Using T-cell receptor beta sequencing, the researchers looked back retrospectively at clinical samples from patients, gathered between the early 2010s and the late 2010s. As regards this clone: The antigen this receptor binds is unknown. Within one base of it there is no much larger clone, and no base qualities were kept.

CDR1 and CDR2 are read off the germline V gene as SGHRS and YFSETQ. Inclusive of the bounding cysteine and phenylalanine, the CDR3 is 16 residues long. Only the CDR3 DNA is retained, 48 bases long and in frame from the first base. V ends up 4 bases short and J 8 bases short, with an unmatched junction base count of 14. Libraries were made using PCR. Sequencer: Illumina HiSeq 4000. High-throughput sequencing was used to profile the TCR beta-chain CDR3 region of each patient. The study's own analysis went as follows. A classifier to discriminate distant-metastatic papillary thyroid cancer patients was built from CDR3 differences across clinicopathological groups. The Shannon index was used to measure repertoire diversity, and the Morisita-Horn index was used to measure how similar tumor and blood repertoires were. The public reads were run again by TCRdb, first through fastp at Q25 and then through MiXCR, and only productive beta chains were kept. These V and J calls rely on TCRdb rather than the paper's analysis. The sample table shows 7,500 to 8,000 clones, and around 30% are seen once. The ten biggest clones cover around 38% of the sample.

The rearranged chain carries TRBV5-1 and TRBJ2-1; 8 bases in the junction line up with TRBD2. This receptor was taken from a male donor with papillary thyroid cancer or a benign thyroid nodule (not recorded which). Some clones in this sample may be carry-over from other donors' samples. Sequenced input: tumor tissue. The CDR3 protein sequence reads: CASSRGAGVQGDEQFF. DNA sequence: TGCGCCAGCAGCAGGGGAGCGGGAGTGCAGGGCGATGAGCAGTTCTTC. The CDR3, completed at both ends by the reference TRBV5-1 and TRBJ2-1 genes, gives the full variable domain KAGVTQTPRYLIKTRGQQVTLSCSPISGHRSVSWYQQTPGQGLQFLFEYFSETQRNKGNFPGRFSGRQFSNSRSEMNVSTLELGDSALYLCASSRGAGVQGDEQFFGPGTRLTVL.